This TCR beta chain was obtained from a study of T cell responses to AZD1222 COVID-19 vaccine. Study-level findings and limits: Seropositive AZD1222 recipients at baseline numbered only five to seven. No day 14 peak samples; only post-peak repertoires were characterized.

TCRdb's table, derived via immunoSEQ multiplex PCR, lists solely in-frame clones and lacks some. In the table there are around 100,000 clones, approximately 89% of which are singletons. Germline CDR1 is LNHDA and CDR2 is SQIVND (reference sequence). The CDR3 is made up of 15 amino acids. The J segment lost 8 bases and the V segment lost 6 bases, leaving 9 bases of the junction unmatched. Comments on this clone: What it recognizes is unknown.

V usage is TRBV19 and J usage is TRBJ2-2, with 10 nucleotides matching TRBD2. The clonotype comes from an adult in good health. The specimen was peripheral blood, collected on day 0 of MenACWY control vaccination. The CDR3 loop is CASSRVAGGSGELFF. The CDR3, as DNA: TGTGCCAGTAGCAGGGTAGCGGGAGGATCTGGGGAGCTGTTTTTT.